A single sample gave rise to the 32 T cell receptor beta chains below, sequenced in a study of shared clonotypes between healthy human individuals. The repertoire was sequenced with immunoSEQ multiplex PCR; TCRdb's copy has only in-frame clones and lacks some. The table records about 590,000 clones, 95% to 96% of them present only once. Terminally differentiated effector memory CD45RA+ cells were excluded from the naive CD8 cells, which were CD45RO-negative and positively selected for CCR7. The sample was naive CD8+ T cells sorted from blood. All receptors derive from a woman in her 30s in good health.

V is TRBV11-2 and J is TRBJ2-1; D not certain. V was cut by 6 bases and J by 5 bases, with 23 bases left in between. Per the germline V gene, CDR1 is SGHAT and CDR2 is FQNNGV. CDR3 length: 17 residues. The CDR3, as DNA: TGTGCCAGCAGTCGACGCTCAGGCGGCACACTACACAATGAGCAGTTCTTC. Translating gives CASSRRSGGTLHNEQFF.

The CDR3 bases are TGTGCCAGCAGCTCTTTAGAGACAGATACGCAGTATTTT. This codes for CASSSLETDTQYF. This chain uses TRBV7-9 with TRBJ2-3; no definite D call. The germline V gene encodes CDR1 SEHNR and CDR2 FQNEAQ (reference sequence). Trimming took 4 bases from V and 3 from J, leaving 8 bases between them. The CDR3 sequence is 13 residues long.

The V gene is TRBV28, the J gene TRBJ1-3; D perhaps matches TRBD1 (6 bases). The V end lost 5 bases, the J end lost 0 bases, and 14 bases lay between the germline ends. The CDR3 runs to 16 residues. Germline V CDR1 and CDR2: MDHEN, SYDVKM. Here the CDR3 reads CASSRNRANSGNTIYF. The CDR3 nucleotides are TGTGCCAGCAGTAGGAACAGGGCAAACTCTGGAAACACCATATATTTT.

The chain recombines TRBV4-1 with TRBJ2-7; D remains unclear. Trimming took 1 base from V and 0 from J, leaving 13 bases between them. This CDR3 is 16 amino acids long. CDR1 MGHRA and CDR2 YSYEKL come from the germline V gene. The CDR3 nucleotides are TGCGCCAGCAGCCAAGGGGCGAGTTTCAGCTCCTACGAGCAGTACTTC. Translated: CASSQGASFSSYEQYF.

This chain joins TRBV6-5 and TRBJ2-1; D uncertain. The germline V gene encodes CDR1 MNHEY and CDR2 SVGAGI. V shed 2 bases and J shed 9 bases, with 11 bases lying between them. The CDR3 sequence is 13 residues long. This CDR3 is CASSYEGLSEQFF. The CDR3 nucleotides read TGTGCCAGCAGTTACGAAGGGTTGAGTGAGCAGTTCTTC.

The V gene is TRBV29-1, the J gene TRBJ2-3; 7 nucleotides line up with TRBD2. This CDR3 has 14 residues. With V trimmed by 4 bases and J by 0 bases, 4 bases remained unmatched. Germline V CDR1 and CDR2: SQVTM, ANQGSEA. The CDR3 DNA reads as TGCAGCGTTGCTGGGGGGGGTAGCACAGATACGCAGTATTTT. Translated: CSVAGGGSTDTQYF.

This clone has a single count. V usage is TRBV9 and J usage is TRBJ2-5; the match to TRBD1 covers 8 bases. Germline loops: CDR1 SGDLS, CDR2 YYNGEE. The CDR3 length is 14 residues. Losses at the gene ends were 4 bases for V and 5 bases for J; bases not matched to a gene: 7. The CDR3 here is CASSLTGVTETQYF. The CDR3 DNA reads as TGTGCCAGCAGCTTGACAGGGGTGACGGAGACCCAGTACTTC.

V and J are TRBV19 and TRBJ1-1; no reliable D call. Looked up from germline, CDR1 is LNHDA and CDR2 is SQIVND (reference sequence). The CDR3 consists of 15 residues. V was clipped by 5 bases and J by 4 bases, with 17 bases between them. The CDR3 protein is CASSPLAGVGTEAFF. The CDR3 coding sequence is TGTGCCAGTAGTCCGTTGGCAGGTGTGGGCACTGAAGCTTTCTTT.

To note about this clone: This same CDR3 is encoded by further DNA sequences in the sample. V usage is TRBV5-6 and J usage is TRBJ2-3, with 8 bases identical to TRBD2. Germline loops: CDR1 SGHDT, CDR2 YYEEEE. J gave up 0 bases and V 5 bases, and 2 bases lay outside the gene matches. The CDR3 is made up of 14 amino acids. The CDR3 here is CASSTSGSTDTQYF. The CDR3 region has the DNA TGTGCCAGCAGTACTAGCGGAAGCACAGATACGCAGTATTTT. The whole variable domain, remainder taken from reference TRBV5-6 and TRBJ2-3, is DAGVTQSPTHLIKTRGQQVTLRCSPKSGHDTVSWYQQALGQGPQFIFQYYEEEERQRGNFPDRFSGHQFPNYSSELNVNALLLGDSALYLCASSTSGSTDTQYFGPGTRLTVL.

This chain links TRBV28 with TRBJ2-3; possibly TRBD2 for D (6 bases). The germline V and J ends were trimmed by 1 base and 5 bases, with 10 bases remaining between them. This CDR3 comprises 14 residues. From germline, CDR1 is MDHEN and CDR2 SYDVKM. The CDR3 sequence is CASSLLSGRDTQYF. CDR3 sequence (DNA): TGTGCCAGCAGTTTATTGTCCGGGAGAGATACGCAGTATTTT.

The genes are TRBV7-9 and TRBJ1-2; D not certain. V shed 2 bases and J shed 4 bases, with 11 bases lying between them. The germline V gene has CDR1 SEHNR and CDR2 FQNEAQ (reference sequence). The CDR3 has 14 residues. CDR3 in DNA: TGTGCCAGCAGCTTAAACCCCGAGGTCTATGGCTACACCTTC. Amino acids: CASSLNPEVYGYTF.

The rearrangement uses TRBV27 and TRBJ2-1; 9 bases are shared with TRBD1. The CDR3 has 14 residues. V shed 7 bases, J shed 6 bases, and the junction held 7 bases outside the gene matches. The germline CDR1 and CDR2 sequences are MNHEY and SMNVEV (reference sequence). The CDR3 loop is CASTRQGVVNEQFF. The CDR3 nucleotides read TGTGCCAGCACCCGACAGGGGGTGGTCAATGAGCAGTTCTTC.

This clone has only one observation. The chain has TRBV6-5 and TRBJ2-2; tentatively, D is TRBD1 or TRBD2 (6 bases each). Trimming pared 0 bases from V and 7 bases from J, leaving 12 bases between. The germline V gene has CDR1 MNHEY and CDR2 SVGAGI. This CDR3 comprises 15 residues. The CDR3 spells CASSYSHGGGGELFF. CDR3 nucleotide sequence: TGTGCCAGCAGTTACTCTCACGGAGGGGGCGGGGAGCTGTTTTTT.

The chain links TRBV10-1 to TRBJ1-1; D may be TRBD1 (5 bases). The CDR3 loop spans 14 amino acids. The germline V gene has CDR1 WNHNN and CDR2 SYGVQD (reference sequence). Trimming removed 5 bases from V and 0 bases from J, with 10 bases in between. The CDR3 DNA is TGCGCCAGCAGTCCGACAGTCATGAACACTGAAGCTTTCTTT. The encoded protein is CASSPTVMNTEAFF.

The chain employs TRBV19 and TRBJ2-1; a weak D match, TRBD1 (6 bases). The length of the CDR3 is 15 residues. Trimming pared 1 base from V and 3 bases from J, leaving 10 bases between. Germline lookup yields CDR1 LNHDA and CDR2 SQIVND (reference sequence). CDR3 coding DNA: TGTGCCAGTAGTATAGCCATAGGGGGCTACAATGAGCAGTTCTTC. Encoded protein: CASSIAIGGYNEQFF.

CDR3 protein: CASSPGTGSKNEQYF. In nucleotides, the CDR3 is TGTGCCAGCAGCCCGGGGACAGGGAGTAAGAACGAGCAGTACTTC. The chain has TRBV7-9 and TRBJ2-5; TRBD1 aligns across 9 bases. The DNA end is more similar to TRBJ2-7, so the J call may be wrong. The V gene's germline CDR1 is SEHNR and CDR2 FQNEAQ (reference sequence). CDR3 length: 15 residues.

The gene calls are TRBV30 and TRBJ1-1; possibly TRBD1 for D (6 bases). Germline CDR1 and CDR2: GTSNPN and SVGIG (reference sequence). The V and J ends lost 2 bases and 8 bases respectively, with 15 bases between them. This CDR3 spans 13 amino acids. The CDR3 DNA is TGTGCCTGGAGTCCTCCGGGACAACCGGAAGCTTTCTTT. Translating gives CAWSPPGQPEAFF.

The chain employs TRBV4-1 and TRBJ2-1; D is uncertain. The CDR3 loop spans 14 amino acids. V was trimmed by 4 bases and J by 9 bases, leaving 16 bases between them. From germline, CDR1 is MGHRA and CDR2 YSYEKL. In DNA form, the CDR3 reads TGCGCCAGCAGCCCAGACGTCAGCAGCACTGAGCAGTTCTTC. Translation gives CASSPDVSSTEQFF.

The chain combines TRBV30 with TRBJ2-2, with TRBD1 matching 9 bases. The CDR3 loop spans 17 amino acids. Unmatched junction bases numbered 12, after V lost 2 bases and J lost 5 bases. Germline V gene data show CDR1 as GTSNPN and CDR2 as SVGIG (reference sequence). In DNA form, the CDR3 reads TGTGCCTGGAGTCCGGGACAGGGTCCGTTCGGGACCGGGGAGCTGTTTTTT. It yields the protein CAWSPGQGPFGTGELFF. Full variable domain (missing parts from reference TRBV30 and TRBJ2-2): SQTIHQWPATLVQPVGSPLSLECTVEGTSNPNLYWYRQAAGRGLQLLFYSVGIGQISSEVPQNLSASRPQDRQFILSSKKLLLSDSGFYLCAWSPGQGPFGTGELFFGEGSRLTVL.

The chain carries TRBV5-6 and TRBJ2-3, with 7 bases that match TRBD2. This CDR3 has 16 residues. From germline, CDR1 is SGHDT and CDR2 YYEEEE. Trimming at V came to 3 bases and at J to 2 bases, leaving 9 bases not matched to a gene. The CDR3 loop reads CASSWGTTIYTDTQYF. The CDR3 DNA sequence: TGTGCCAGCAGCTGGGGGACTACAATATACACAGATACGCAGTATTTT. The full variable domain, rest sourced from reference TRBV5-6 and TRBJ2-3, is DAGVTQSPTHLIKTRGQQVTLRCSPKSGHDTVSWYQQALGQGPQFIFQYYEEEERQRGNFPDRFSGHQFPNYSSELNVNALLLGDSALYLCASSWGTTIYTDTQYFGPGTRLTVL.

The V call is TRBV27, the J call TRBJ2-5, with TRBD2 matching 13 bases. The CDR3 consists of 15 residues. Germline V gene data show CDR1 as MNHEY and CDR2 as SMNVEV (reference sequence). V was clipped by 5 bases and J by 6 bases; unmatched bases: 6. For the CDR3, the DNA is TGTGCCAGCAGTCTGGGACTAGCGGGATCAAAGACCCAGTACTTC. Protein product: CASSLGLAGSKTQYF.

The CDR3 loop reads CASSAGQGFYEQYF. CDR3 in DNA: TGTGCCAGCAGCGCAGGACAGGGATTCTACGAGCAGTACTTC. The rearrangement joins TRBV9 to TRBJ2-7; 8 bases are shared with TRBD1. The V and J ends lost 3 bases and 3 bases, in that order; junction bases with no gene match: 5. Germline values: CDR1 SGDLS, CDR2 YYNGEE. The CDR3 covers 14 residues.

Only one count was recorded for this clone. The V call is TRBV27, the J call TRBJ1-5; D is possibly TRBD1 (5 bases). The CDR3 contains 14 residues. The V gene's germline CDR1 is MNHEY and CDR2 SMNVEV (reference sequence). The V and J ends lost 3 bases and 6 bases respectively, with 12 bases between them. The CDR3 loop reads CASSFVGTGQPQHF. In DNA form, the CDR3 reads TGTGCCAGCAGTTTTGTGGGGACCGGTCAGCCCCAGCATTTT.

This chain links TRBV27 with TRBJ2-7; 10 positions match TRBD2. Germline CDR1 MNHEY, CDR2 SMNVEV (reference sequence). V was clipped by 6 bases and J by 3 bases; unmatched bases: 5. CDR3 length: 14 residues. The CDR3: CASSQLAGLYEQYF. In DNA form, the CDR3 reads TGTGCCAGCAGCCAACTAGCGGGGCTCTACGAGCAGTACTTC.

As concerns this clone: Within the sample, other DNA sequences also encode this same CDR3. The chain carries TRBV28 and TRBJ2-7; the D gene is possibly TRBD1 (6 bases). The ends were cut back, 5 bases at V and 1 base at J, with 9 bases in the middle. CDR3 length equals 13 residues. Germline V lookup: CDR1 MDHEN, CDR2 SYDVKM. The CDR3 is CASSITGSYEQYF. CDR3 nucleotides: TGTGCCAGCAGTATAACAGGGTCCTACGAGCAGTACTTC.

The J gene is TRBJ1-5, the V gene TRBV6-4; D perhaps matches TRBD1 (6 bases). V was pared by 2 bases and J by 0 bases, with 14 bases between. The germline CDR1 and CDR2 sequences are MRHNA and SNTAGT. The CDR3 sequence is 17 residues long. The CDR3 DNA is TGTGCCAGCAGTGACACCGACAGGCAGCCTAGCAATCAGCCCCAGCATTTT. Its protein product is CASSDTDRQPSNQPQHF.

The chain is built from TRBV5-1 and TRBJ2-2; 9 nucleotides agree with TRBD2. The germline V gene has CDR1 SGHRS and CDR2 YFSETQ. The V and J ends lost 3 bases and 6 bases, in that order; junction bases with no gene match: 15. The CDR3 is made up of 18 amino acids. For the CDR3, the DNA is TGCGCCAGCAGCTCCGTCCGGGCTAGCGGGATTTCGGCCGGGGAGCTGTTTTTT. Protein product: CASSSVRASGISAGELFF.

The DNA for the CDR3 is TGTGCCACCCAGGGTCCAAGCTCTGGAAACACCATATATTTT. This sequence encodes CATQGPSSGNTIYF. The rearrangement joins TRBV6-1 to TRBJ1-3; a possible D gene is TRBD1 (5 bases). The CDR3 sequence is 14 residues long. Germline lookup yields CDR1 MNHNS and CDR2 SASEGT. V was pared by 10 bases and J by 0 bases, with 13 bases between.

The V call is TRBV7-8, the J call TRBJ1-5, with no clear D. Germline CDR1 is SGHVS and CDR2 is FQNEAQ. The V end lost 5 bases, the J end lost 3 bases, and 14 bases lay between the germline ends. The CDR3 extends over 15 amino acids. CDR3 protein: CASSPGISYNQPQHF. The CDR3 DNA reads TGTGCCAGCAGCCCCGGGATAAGTTACAATCAGCCCCAGCATTTT.

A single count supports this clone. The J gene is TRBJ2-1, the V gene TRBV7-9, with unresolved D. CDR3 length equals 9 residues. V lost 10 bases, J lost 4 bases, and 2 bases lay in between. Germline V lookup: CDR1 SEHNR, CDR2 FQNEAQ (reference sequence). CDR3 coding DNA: TGTGCCACATACAATGAGCAGTTCTTC. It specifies CATYNEQFF.

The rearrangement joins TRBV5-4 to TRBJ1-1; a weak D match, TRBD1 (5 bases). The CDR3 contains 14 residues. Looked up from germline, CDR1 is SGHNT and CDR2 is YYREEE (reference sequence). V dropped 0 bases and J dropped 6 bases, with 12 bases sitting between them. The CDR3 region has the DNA TGTGCCAGCAGCTTGGAATCGCAGGGACCTGAAGCTTTCTTT. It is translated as CASSLESQGPEAFF.

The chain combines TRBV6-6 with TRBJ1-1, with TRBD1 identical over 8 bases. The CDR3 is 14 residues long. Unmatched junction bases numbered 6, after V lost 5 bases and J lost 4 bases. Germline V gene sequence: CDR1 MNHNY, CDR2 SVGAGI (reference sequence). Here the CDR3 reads CASSTETGVTEAFF. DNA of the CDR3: TGTGCCAGCAGTACCGAGACAGGGGTCACTGAAGCTTTCTTT.